These 16 T cell receptor beta chains originate from one sample sequenced in a study of blood T cell repertoires in COVID-19. Profiling relied on immunoSEQ multiplex PCR, and the TCRdb table lists in-frame clones only, not all of them. The repertoire holds around 260,000 clones, with around 82% as singletons. Sequenced sample: peripheral blood. The receptors derive from a woman between 45 and 60 years old who had recovered from COVID-19.

The genes are TRBV12-3 or TRBV12-4 and TRBJ1-4; possibly TRBD1 for D (5 bases). Trimming removed 4 bases at V and 13 bases at J, with 16 bases between. This CDR3 region has 13 residues. In nucleotides, the CDR3 is TGTGCCAGCAGTTCGGGGCAGGAGGGTTTACTGTTTTTT. This gives the protein CASSSGQEGLLFF.

This clone appeared a few times. V and J are TRBV20-1 and TRBJ1-6; D possibly corresponds to TRBD1 (6 bases). The CDR3 has 11 residues. The germline V gene encodes CDR1 DFQATT and CDR2 SNEGSKA (reference sequence). V was trimmed by 5 bases and J by 14 bases, leaving 13 bases between them. The CDR3 DNA is TGCAGTGCTCCTTACAGGGTAGCCCTCCACTTT. Protein sequence: CSAPYRVALHF.

The V and J genes are TRBV9 and TRBJ1-1; no clear D. V was clipped by 2 bases and J by 1 base, with 12 bases between them. The CDR3 length is 15 residues. CDR1 is SGDLS and CDR2 is YYNGEE in the germline V gene. The CDR3 DNA reads TGTGCCAGCAGCGTTTGGGCGGCGGGGAACACTGAAGCTTTCTTT. This codes for CASSVWAAGNTEAFF.

The chain links TRBV18 to TRBJ1-1; 10 bases align to TRBD1. Germline trimming cut 3 bases from V and 7 bases from J; bases unmatched to any gene: 5. This CDR3 region has 14 residues. Germline V gene lookup returns CDR1 KGHSH and CDR2 LQKENI. Here the CDR3 DNA reads TGTGCCAGCTCACCGGGACAGGGGCTTGTTGAAGCTTTCTTT. Its translation is CASSPGQGLVEAFF.

The rearrangement links TRBV9 to TRBJ2-7; possible D gene TRBD1, 6 bases. Between the trimmed V and J ends, which lost 5 bases and 7 bases, there was a span of 10 bases. CDR3 length: 11 amino acids. CDR1 and CDR2 from the germline V gene are SGDLS and YYNGEE. The CDR3 reads CASSFDREQYF. The CDR3 DNA is TGTGCCAGCAGTTTCGACAGGGAGCAGTACTTC. Full variable domain (remainder filled in from reference TRBV9 and TRBJ2-7): DSGVTQTPKHLITATGQRVTLRCSPRSGDLSVYWYQQSLDQGLQFLIQYYNGEERAKGNILERFSAQQFPDLHSELNLSSLELGDSALYFCASSFDREQYFGPGTRLTVT.

This clone occurred a few times. The rearrangement links TRBV18 to TRBJ1-6; 9 bases are shared with TRBD1. This CDR3 has 17 amino acids. Germline values: CDR1 KGHSH, CDR2 LQKENI. J gave up 2 bases and V 4 bases, and 6 bases lay outside the gene matches. The CDR3 here is CASSLMDRGAYNSPLHF. CDR3 nucleotides: TGTGCCAGCTCACTTATGGACAGGGGCGCCTATAATTCACCCCTCCACTTT.

The chain is built from TRBV11-1 and TRBJ1-3, with D perhaps TRBD1 (6 bases). Trimming took off 5 bases at V and 0 bases at J, with 11 bases between the two ends. Looked up from germline, CDR1 is SGHAT and CDR2 is FQDESV (reference sequence). This CDR3 region has 15 residues. CDR3 sequence: CASSLTGSSGNTIYF. CDR3 nucleotides: TGTGCCAGCAGCCTAACAGGGAGCTCTGGAAACACCATATATTTT.

This clone occurred once. The rearrangement uses TRBV11-2 and TRBJ2-7; 12 bases are shared with TRBD2. CDR1 and CDR2 from the germline V gene are SGHAT and FQNNGV. V was clipped by 5 bases and J by 7 bases; unmatched bases: 3. The CDR3 is 13 residues long. Written as DNA, the CDR3 is TGTGCCAGCAGCCTAGCGGGAGGGTGGGAGCAGTACTTC. It yields the protein CASSLAGGWEQYF.

There are a few counts of this clone. The chain carries TRBV6-5 and TRBJ1-6; TRBD1 is a possible D gene (6 bases). This CDR3 region has 12 residues. Germline V gene lookup returns CDR1 MNHEY and CDR2 SVGAGI. Trimming left V 6 bases short and J 6 bases short, with 6 bases between. The CDR3 protein is CASRDSNSPLHF. The CDR3 nucleotides read TGTGCCAGCAGGGACAGTAATTCACCCCTCCACTTT.

V gene TRBV7-3 combines with J gene TRBJ1-1; D not certain. The V gene lost 3 bases and the J gene lost 1 base, with 6 bases spanning the gap. This CDR3 is built from 13 residues. Germline values: CDR1 SGHTA, CDR2 FQGTGA. This CDR3 is CASSFSWNTEAFF. The CDR3 DNA reads as TGTGCCAGCAGCTTCTCTTGGAACACTGAAGCTTTCTTT. The variable domain in full, completed from reference TRBV7-3 and TRBJ1-1, reads GAGVSQTPSNKVTEKGKYVELRCDPISGHTALYWYRQSLGQGPEFLIYFQGTGAADDSGLPNDRFFAVRPEGSVSTLKIQRTERGDSAVYLCASSFSWNTEAFFGQGTRLTVV.

The chain employs TRBV5-1 and TRBJ2-7; 16 nucleotides agree with TRBD2. This CDR3 is built from 17 residues. Germline V CDR1 and CDR2: SGHRS, YFSETQ. V gave up 4 bases and J gave up 0 bases; unmatched junction bases: 4. CDR3 sequence: CASSLGLAGGSSYEQYF. The DNA of the CDR3 is TGCGCCAGCAGCCTGGGACTAGCGGGAGGGAGCTCCTACGAGCAGTACTTC.

This rearrangement joins TRBV7-2 to TRBJ2-3, with a tentative D call TRBD1 (6 bases). Trimming cost V 5 bases and J 10 bases, with 19 bases left between them. The CDR3 has 14 amino acids. From germline, CDR1 is SGHTA and CDR2 FQGNSA. The CDR3 sequence is CASSPQGPSRSQYF. CDR3 in DNA: TGTGCCAGCAGCCCCCAGGGGCCGTCCCGGTCGCAGTATTTT.

The chain recombines TRBV5-1 with TRBJ2-1, with 10 bases fitting TRBD2. Looked up from germline, CDR1 is SGHRS and CDR2 is YFSETQ. The V and J ends lost 1 base and 8 bases, in that order; junction bases with no gene match: 3. CDR3 length equals 14 residues. As DNA, the CDR3 is TGCGCCAGCAGCTTGAGCGGGAGGGCCGATGAGCAGTTCTTC. Encoded protein: CASSLSGRADEQFF.

This clone has just one count. The CDR3 loop reads CSVLDRDNQPQHF. CDR3 sequence (DNA): TGCAGCGTTTTGGACAGGGATAATCAGCCCCAGCATTTT. The chain couples TRBV29-1 to TRBJ1-5, with 8 bases lining up with TRBD1. The length of the CDR3 is 13 residues. The germline V gene has CDR1 SQVTM and CDR2 ANQGSEA. J was trimmed by 4 bases and V by 5 bases; bases with no gene match: 4.

The V and J genes are TRBV6-2 or TRBV6-3 and TRBJ2-7; the match to TRBD2 covers 8 bases. Unmatched junction bases numbered 9, after V lost 4 bases and J lost 4 bases. CDR1 and CDR2 (germline): MNHEY, SVGEGT. The CDR3 is 15 residues long. The CDR3 nucleotides read TGTGCCAGCAGTTCGACCGCGGGGGGAGCGTACGAGCAGTACTTC. It translates to CASSSTAGGAYEQYF.

The chain uses TRBV2 and TRBJ2-5; TRBD1 is a possible D gene (6 bases). The V gene lost 10 bases and the J gene lost 1 base, with 19 bases spanning the gap. This CDR3 has 15 amino acids. Germline assignment: CDR1 SNHLY and CDR2 FYNNEI. CDR3: CATQGWGGIQETQYF. Written as DNA, the CDR3 is TGTGCCACCCAGGGGTGGGGCGGAATCCAAGAGACCCAGTACTTC.